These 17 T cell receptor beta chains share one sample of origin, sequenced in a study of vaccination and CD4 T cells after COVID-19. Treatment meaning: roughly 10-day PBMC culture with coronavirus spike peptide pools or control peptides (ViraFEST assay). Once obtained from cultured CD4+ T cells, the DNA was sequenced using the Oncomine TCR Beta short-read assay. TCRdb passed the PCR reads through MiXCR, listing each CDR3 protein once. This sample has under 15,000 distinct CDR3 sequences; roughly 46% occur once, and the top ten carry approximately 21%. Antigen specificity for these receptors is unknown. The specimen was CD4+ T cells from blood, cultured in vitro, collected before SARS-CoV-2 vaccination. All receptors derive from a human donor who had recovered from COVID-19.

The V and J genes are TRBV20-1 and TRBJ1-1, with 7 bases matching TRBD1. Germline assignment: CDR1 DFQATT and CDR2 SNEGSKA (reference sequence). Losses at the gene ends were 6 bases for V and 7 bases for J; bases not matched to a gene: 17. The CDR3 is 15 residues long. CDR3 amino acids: CSALGQGVLFSEAFF. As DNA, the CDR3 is TGCAGTGCCCTGGGGCAGGGGGTTCTGTTCAGTGAAGCTTTCTTT.

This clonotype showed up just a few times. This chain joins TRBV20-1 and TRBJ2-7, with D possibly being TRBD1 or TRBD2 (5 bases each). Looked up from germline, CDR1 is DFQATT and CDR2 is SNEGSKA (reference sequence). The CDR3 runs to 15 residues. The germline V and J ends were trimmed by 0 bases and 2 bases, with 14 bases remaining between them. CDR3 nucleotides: TGCAGTGCTAGAGATCGGGGCGGTCTCCCCTACGAGCAGTACTTC. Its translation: CSARDRGGLPYEQYF.

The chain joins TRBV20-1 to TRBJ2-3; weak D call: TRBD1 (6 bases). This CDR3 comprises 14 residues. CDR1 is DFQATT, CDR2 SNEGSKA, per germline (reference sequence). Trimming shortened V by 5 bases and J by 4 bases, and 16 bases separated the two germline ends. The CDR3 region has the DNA TGCAGTGCTGATACAGGGAATTCCGCAGATACGCAGTATTTT. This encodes CSADTGNSADTQYF.

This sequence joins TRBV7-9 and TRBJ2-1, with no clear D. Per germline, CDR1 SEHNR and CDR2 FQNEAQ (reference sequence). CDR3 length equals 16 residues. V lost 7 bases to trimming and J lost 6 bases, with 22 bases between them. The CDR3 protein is CASTPAYQRISNEQFF. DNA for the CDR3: TGTGCCAGCACCCCGGCCTACCAGAGAATTTCCAATGAGCAGTTCTTC.

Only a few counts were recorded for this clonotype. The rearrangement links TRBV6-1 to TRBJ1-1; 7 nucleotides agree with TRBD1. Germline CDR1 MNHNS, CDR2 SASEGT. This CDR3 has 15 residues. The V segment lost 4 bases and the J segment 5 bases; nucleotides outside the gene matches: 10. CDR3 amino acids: CASSADRPIATEAFF. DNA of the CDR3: TGTGCCAGCAGTGCGGACAGGCCAATTGCTACTGAAGCTTTCTTT.

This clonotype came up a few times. CDR3 region: CASSHSKNTHNYGYTF. CDR3 DNA sequence: TGTGCCAGCAGTCACTCGAAAAACACCCACAACTATGGCTACACCTTC. The chain combines TRBV28 with TRBJ1-2, with D unclear. The CDR3 has 16 residues. The V and J ends lost 5 bases and 2 bases respectively, with 18 bases between them. Germline-derived CDR1 and CDR2 are MDHEN and SYDVKM.

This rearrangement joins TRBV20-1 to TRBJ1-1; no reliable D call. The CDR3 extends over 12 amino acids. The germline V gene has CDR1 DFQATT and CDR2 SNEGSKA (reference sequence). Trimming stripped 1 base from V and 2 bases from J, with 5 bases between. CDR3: CSARALNTEAFF. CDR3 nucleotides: TGCAGTGCTAGAGCTTTAAACACTGAAGCTTTCTTT.

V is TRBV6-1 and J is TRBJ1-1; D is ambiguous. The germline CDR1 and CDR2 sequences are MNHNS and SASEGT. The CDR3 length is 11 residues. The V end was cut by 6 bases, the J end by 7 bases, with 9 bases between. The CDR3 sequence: CASSPLSEAFF. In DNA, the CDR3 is TGTGCCAGCAGCCCTCTCAGTGAAGCTTTCTTT.

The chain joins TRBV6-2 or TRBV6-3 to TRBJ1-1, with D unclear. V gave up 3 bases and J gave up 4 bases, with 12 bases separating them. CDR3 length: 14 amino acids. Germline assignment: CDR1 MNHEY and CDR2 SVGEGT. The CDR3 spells CASSYSTASTEAFF. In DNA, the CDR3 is TGTGCCAGCAGTTATAGTACAGCGAGCACTGAAGCTTTCTTT.

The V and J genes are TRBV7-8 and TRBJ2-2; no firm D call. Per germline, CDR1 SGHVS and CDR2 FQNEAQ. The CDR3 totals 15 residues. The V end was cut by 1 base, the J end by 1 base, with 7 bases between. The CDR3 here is CASSLVARNTGELFF. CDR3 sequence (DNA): TGTGCCAGCAGCTTAGTGGCGAGGAACACCGGGGAGCTGTTTTTT.

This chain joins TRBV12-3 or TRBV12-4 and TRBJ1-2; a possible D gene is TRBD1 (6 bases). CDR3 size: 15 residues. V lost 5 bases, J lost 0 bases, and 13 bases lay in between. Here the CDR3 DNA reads TGTGCCAGCAGTAAACAGGGATCAGCTAACTATGGCTACACCTTC. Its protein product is CASSKQGSANYGYTF.

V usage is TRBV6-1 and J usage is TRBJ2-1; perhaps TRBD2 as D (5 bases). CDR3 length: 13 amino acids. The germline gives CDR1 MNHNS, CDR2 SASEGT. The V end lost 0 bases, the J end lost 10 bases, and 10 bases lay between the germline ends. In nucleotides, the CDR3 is TGTGCCAGCAGTGAAGCGCGGGTGGGGGAGCAGTTCTTC. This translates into CASSEARVGEQFF.

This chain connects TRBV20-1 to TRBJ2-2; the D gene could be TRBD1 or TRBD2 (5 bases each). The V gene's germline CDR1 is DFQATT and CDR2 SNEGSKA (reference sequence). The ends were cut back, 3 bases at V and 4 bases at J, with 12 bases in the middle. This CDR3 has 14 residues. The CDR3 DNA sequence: TGCAGTGCTAGGGAGGTGGGGGTCACCGGGGAGCTGTTTTTT. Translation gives CSAREVGVTGELFF.

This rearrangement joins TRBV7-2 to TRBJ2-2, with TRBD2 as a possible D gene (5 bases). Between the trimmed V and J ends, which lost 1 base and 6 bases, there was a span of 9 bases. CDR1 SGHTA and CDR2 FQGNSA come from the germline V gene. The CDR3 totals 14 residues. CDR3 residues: CASSLVATAGELFF. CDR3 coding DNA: TGTGCCAGCAGCTTAGTAGCGACCGCCGGGGAGCTGTTTTTT. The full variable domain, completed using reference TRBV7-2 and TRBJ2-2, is GAGVSQSPSNKVTEKGKDVELRCDPISGHTALYWYRQSLGQGLEFLIYFQGNSAPDKSGLPSDRFSAERTGGSVSTLTIQRTQQEDSAVYLCASSLVATAGELFFGEGSRLTVL.

The chain's CDR3 is CSAVSGLDFGTDTQYF. CDR3 DNA: TGCAGTGCGGTATCAGGGTTGGACTTCGGAACAGATACGCAGTATTTT. The chain carries TRBV20-1 and TRBJ2-3, with D perhaps given as TRBD1 or TRBD2 (5 bases each). The V gene lost 6 bases and the J gene lost 3 bases, with 22 bases spanning the gap. The CDR3 extends over 16 amino acids. Germline CDR1 DFQATT, CDR2 SNEGSKA (reference sequence).

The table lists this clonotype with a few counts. CDR3 nucleotides: TGTGCCAGCACCCCGGGACTAGCGGACAATGAGCAGTTCTTC. This codes for CASTPGLADNEQFF. The genes are TRBV6-1 and TRBJ2-1, with 11 bases identical to TRBD2. Looked up from germline, CDR1 is MNHNS and CDR2 is SASEGT. V shed 7 bases and J 5 bases; nucleotides not matched to a gene: 4. The CDR3 totals 14 residues.

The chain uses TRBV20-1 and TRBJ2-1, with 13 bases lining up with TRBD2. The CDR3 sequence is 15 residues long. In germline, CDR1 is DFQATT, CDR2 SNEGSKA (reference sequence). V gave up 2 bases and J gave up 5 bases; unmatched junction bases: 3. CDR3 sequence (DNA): TGCAGTGCTAGACCGGGACTAGCGGGAAACAATGAGCAGTTCTTC. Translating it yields CSARPGLAGNNEQFF.